These T cell receptor beta chains were read from a single sample in a study of T cell responses to AZD1222 COVID-19 vaccine. The data were produced by immunoSEQ multiplex PCR, yet TCRdb's version contains in-frame clones alone and is incomplete. The sample yields about 150,000 clones, roughly 89% seen once. Here the sequenced sample was peripheral blood, taken on day 0 of AZD1222 vaccination. These receptors were collected from an adult in good health. CDR3s include the opening cysteine and the closing phenylalanine or tryptophan. A D gene is named only where the DNA matches it firmly. Not every row has a clone size; where given, it reads once, few, many or a size class.

cdr3_nt cdr3_aa d_call j_call v_call cdr3_length clone_size
TGCAGCGTTGGGCCCCGCAGGGACACTGAAGCTTTCTTT CSVGPRRDTEAFF . TRBJ1-1 TRBV29-1 13 .
TGTGCCAGCAGCTCCGGGGCCCACTCAAGTAATGAGCAGTTCTTC CASSSGAHSSNEQFF . TRBJ2-1 TRBV5-4 15 .
TGTGCCAGTAGGAGCACGGGACTAGAATTGGAGACCCAGTACTTC CASRSTGLELETQYF TRBD2 TRBJ2-5 TRBV19 15 .
TGTGCCAGCAGCTTGGCTGGGACAGGGGGCCGGTCGGGCGAGCAGTACTTC CASSLAGTGGRSGEQYF TRBD1 TRBJ2-7 TRBV5-4 17 .
TGCAGCGCTGCCGGACAGGGGAGCTCCTACGAGCAGTACTTC CSAAGQGSSYEQYF TRBD1 TRBJ2-7 TRBV29-1 14 .
TGTGCCAGCTCACCCGACGGGGGCGTCACTGAAGCTTTCTTT CASSPDGGVTEAFF . TRBJ1-1 TRBV18 14 .
TGTGCCAGCAGTATCCCAGGGAGCTCCTACGAGCAGTACTTC CASSIPGSSYEQYF . TRBJ2-7 TRBV6-5 14 .
TGTGCCAGCAGCTTAGGGAGGGACGAGCAGTACTTC CASSLGRDEQYF . TRBJ2-7 TRBV7-2 12 .
TGTGCCAGCAGCCAAGTAGGACAGGGATCCTACGAGCAGTACTTC CASSQVGQGSYEQYF TRBD1 TRBJ2-7 TRBV16 15 .
TGTGCCAGCAGTTATTCGGACAGGGTTAATTCACCCCTCCACTTT CASSYSDRVNSPLHF TRBD1 TRBJ1-6 TRBV6-5 15 once
TGTGCCAGCAGCTTAAGACAGGGGTTCACCGGGGAGCTGTTTTTT CASSLRQGFTGELFF TRBD1 TRBJ2-2 TRBV7-2 15 .
TGTGCCAGCAGCTTACCCAGGTTGTCTTCTAACTATGGCTACACCTTC CASSLPRLSSNYGYTF . TRBJ1-2 TRBV11-3 16 .
TGTGCCAGCAGCAGGGTGCCTAGCGGTACAGATACGCAGTATTTT CASSRVPSGTDTQYF TRBD2 TRBJ2-3 TRBV7-3 15 .
TGTGCCAGCAGCCTATGGTACTGGCAGTACTTC CASSLWYWQYF . TRBJ2-7 TRBV7-2 11 .
TGTGCCAGTAGTCGAGGGACTACCTACACCGGGGAGCTGTTTTTT CASSRGTTYTGELFF TRBD2 TRBJ2-2 TRBV19 15 .
TGTGCCAGCAGCATGGACAGGGGGTTGTACGAGCAGTACTTC CASSMDRGLYEQYF TRBD1 TRBJ2-7 TRBV5-4 14 once
TGTGCCAGCTCACAGGCCGGGCTAGCGGGAGGGCCCTACAATGAGCAGTTCTTC CASSQAGLAGGPYNEQFF TRBD2 TRBJ2-1 TRBV18 18 once
TGTGCCAGCAGCTTCCGGACTAGCGTTAGTATTGAGCAGTTCTTC CASSFRTSVSIEQFF TRBD2 TRBJ2-1 TRBV7-2 15 .
TGTGCCAGCTCACCGTTGGACTCAGGTTACAATGAGCAGTTCTTC CASSPLDSGYNEQFF . TRBJ2-1 TRBV18 15 .
TGTGCCAGCAGTTTATCAGGACAAAATCAGCCCCAGCATTTT CASSLSGQNQPQHF . TRBJ1-5 TRBV27 14 .
TGTGCCATCAGCGCCCTACTAACGAGCTCCTACAATGAGCAGTTCTTC CAISALLTSSYNEQFF . TRBJ2-1 TRBV10-3 16 once
TGCGCCAGCAGCAAGGAGTCAGACGATGAGCAGTTCTTC CASSKESDDEQFF . TRBJ2-1 TRBV5-1 13 .
TGTGCCAGCAGCTTATGGAGGGTTGGGACCGGGGAGCTGTTTTTT CASSLWRVGTGELFF . TRBJ2-2 TRBV7-9 15 .
TGTGCCAGCAGCCGACTAGCGGGAGCGCGCTCCTACAATGAGCAGTTCTTC CASSRLAGARSYNEQFF TRBD2 TRBJ2-1 TRBV11-2 17 .
TGTGCCAGCAGCTTAGCGAGCGGTCTTGAAGCTTTCTTT CASSLASGLEAFF . TRBJ1-1 TRBV7-8 13 .
TGTGCCAGCAGTTACGGACAGGGCACAGATACGCAGTATTTT CASSYGQGTDTQYF TRBD1 TRBJ2-3 TRBV6-5 14 .
TGTGCCAGCAGAGGATTCGTCAATGAGCAGTTCTTC CASRGFVNEQFF . TRBJ2-1 TRBV6-5 12 .
TGTGCCAGCTCACCAACAGGGATCTCTGGAAACACCATATATTTT CASSPTGISGNTIYF . TRBJ1-3 TRBV18 15 .
TGTGCCAGCAGCTTAACAACAGGTCCAGATACGCAGTATTTT CASSLTTGPDTQYF . TRBJ2-3 TRBV7-3 14 .
TGTGCCAGCAGCTTAGGGGGCTCACCCCTCCACTTT CASSLGGSPLHF . TRBJ1-6 TRBV7-6 12 .
TGTGCCAGTAGTATAATTCACGGAAATAATTCACCCCTCCACTTT CASSIIHGNNSPLHF . TRBJ1-6 TRBV19 15 .